Here is one T cell receptor (beta chain) with its context. Its antigen remains unknown. Amplification used 60 Vbeta primers and 13 Jbeta primers. TCRdb's table, derived via immunoSEQ multiplex PCR, lists solely in-frame clones and lacks some. The repertoire holds under 150,000 clones, with about 78% as singletons. The record originates from a study of cytomegalovirus exposure and HLA in healthy donors. Study observations and caveats: Association of a missense DCLRE1C variant with TCR beta V- and J-gene trimming was reported in a later analysis. Specificity for CMV antigens was confirmed in vitro for three of the CMV-associated chains. HLA alleles showed associations with some 17,000 TCR beta sequences in a later analysis, at a 0.05 false discovery rate.

Germline loops: CDR1 SGHNT, CDR2 YENEEA. This CDR3 comprises 14 residues. Trimming stripped 1 base from V and 2 bases from J, with 8 bases between. J is TRBJ2-5 and V is TRBV11-3; D is unresolved. What was sequenced was PBMCs. This receptor was identified in a woman in her 30s in good health and CMV-seropositive. The CDR3 DNA reads TGTGCCAGCAGCTTAGGGCCATTACAAGAGACCCAGTACTTC. As protein: CASSLGPLQETQYF.